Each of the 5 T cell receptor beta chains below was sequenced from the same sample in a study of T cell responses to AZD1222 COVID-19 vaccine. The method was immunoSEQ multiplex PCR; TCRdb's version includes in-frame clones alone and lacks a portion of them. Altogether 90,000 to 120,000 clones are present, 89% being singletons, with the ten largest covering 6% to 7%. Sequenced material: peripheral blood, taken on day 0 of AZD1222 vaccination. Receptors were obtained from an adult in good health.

The CDR3 protein is CASSLERTNTEAFF. The CDR3 region has the DNA TGTGCCAGCAGCTTGGAGAGGACTAACACTGAAGCTTTCTTT. V is TRBV5-6 and J is TRBJ1-1; D is undetermined. The CDR3 consists of 14 residues. Germline V gene lookup returns CDR1 SGHDT and CDR2 YYEEEE. V dropped 0 bases and J dropped 2 bases, with 8 bases sitting between them. Based on the CDR3 plus reference TRBV5-6 and TRBJ1-1, the full variable domain is DAGVTQSPTHLIKTRGQQVTLRCSPKSGHDTVSWYQQALGQGPQFIFQYYEEEERQRGNFPDRFSGHQFPNYSSELNVNALLLGDSALYLCASSLERTNTEAFFGQGTRLTVV.

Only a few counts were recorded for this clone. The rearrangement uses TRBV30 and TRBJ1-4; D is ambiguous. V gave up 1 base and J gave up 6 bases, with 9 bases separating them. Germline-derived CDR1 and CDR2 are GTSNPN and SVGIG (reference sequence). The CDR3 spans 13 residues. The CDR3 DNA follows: TGTGCCTGGAGTGGAATGGACGATGAAAAACTGTTTTTT. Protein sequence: CAWSGMDDEKLFF.

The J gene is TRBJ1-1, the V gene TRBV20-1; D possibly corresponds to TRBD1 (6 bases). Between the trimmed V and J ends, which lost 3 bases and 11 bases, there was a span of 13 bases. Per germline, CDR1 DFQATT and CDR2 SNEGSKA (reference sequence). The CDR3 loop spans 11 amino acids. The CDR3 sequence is CSARGASGAFF. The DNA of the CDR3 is TGCAGTGCTAGGGGGGCCTCAGGGGCTTTCTTT.

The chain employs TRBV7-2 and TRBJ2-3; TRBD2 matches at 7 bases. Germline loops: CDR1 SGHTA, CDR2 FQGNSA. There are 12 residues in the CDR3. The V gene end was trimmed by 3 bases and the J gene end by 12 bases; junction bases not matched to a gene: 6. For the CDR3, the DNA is TGTGCCAGCAGCTTCCCTAGCGGACTACAGTATTTT. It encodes CASSFPSGLQYF.

CDR3 residues: CASSFGPGQGARGYGYTF. Written as DNA, the CDR3 is TGTGCCAGCAGTTTTGGTCCGGGACAGGGGGCCAGGGGCTATGGCTACACCTTC. The genes are TRBV27 and TRBJ1-2; 12 bases fit TRBD1. The CDR3 is 18 amino acids. Germline V gene data show CDR1 as MNHEY and CDR2 as SMNVEV (reference sequence). V dropped 3 bases and J dropped 4; count of bases not matched to a gene: 12.